This is a list of T cell receptor beta chains from one sample in a study of blood T cell repertoires in COVID-19. Profiled with immunoSEQ multiplex PCR; TCRdb holds only in-frame clones, not every one. The data hold 130,000 to 150,000 clones, with just under 90% observed a single time. What was sequenced was peripheral blood. The receptor source for this set is a woman aged 50 to 60 with active or convalescent COVID-19. CDR3s leave out the opening cysteine and the closing phenylalanine or tryptophan.

v_call,cdr3_length,cdr3_aa
TRBV5-1,12,ASSLSSTNYGYT
TRBV19,14,ASSPLTGIMNTEAF
TRBV12-5,11,ASGLNVRETQY
TRBV6-1,14,ASSEYLNMAGNTIY
TRBV3-1/TRBV3-2,10,ASSQVAHTQY
TRBV12-3/TRBV12-4,11,ASSFPGTDTQY
TRBV11-2,11,ASSLVGEDTQY
TRBV30,12,AWSRTGGNQPQH
TRBV3-1/TRBV3-2,15,ASSPGDRGFLENIQY
TRBV3-1/TRBV3-2,11,ASSQDTRSTIY
TRBV15,14,ATSRDRDSITDTQY
TRBV10-3,13,AISERSGDNQPQH
TRBV4-1,10,ASSQVSSPLH
TRBV5-1,13,ASSLRASNTGELF
TRBV7-2,13,ASSSQGTEAYEQY
TRBV5-4,14,ASSIGLAGGKNEQY
TRBV6-2/TRBV6-3,12,ASSFLGRDQPQH
TRBV5-1,12,ASSSTGPRETQY
TRBV24-1,13,ATSEGVTGANVLT
TRBV27,13,ASSSLVPPNTEAF
TRBV7-2,13,ASSLGGRGKVGYT
TRBV4-3,12,ASSQGQSGYEQY
TRBV28,12,ASRYAGGPYGYT
TRBV11-2,9,ASSLGGVAF
TRBV10-3,13,AISEGLSGRNEQF
TRBV6-5,12,ASSIGGYPYGYT
TRBV11-1,13,ASSLASGNTDTQY
TRBV6-1,11,ASSELRGNTIY
TRBV28,12,ASSLSGEKNEQF
TRBV20-1,9,SARTRDGYT
TRBV28,13,ASSSASEGGYEAF
TRBV28,10,ASKEADEKLF
TRBV9,11,ASSVAGQGEKF
TRBV6-6,13,ASSYFTSGAGTQY
TRBV19,13,ASRSADRQVYGYT
TRBV28,13,ASSAPPGDIYGYT
TRBV28,12,ASSLVDRNTEAF
TRBV7-2,12,ASSLVGTGSVPF
TRBV6-5,12,ASSWGTGLYEQY
TRBV5-5,13,ASSLSPGVSETQY
TRBV19,13,ASSTTRMMNTEAF
TRBV9,15,ASSVRSSGGNTGELF
TRBV7-9,13,ASSLGQGGYNEQF
TRBV6-5,11,ASSTREGTEAF
TRBV19,11,ASNPDRGNTIY
TRBV3-1/TRBV3-2,14,ASSHLSGGRGTEAF
TRBV18,12,ASFKGTGDLEGG
TRBV6-5,11,ASRDGPNYGYT
TRBV2,11,ASSAGYNSPLH
TRBV2,10,ASSETPYGYT
TRBV15,14,ATSRVRSDSNQPQH
TRBV11-2,12,ASSLLRSRGEQY
TRBV14,13,ASSQVRSGANVLT
TRBV27,12,ASSLWGQDGGYT
TRBV10-3,12,AIRYRDPTDTQY
TRBV10-2,13,ASSEVYNSNQPQH
TRBV5-1,13,ASSGAGTVYNEQF
TRBV30,12,AWSRGAGGTEAF
TRBV5-6,12,ASSLDGGNNEQF
TRBV27,14,ASSRDRVGTYNEQF